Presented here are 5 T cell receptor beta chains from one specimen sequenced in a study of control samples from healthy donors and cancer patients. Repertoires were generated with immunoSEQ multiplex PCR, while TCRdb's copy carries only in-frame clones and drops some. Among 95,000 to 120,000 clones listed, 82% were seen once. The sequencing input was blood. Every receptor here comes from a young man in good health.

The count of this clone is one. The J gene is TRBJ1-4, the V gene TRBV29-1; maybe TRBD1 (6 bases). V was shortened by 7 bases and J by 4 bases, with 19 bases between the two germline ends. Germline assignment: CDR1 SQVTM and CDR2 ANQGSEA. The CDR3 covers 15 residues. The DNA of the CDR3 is TGCAGCGCCTTACAGGGCGCCCTTTTTAATGAAAAACTGTTTTTT. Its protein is CSALQGALFNEKLFF.

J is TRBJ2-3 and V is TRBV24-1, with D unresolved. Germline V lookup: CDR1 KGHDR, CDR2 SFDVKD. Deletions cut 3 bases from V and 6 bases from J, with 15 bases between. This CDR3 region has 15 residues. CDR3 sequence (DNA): TGTGCCACCAGTGATCCCGAATCCGGTGTCGATACGCAGTATTTT. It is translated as CATSDPESGVDTQYF.

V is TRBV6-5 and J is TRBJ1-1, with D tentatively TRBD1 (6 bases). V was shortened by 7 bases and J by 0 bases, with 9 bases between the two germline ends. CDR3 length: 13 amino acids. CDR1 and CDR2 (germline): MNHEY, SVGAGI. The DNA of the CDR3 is TGTGCCAGCAACAGGGTCATGAACACTGAAGCTTTCTTT. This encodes CASNRVMNTEAFF.

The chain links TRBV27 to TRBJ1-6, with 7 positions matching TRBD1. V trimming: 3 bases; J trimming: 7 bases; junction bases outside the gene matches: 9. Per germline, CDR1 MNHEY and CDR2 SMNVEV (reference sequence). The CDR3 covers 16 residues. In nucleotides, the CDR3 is TGTGCCAGCAGTTTTAGGGGGCAGGCGTGGAATTCACCCCTCCACTTT. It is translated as CASSFRGQAWNSPLHF.

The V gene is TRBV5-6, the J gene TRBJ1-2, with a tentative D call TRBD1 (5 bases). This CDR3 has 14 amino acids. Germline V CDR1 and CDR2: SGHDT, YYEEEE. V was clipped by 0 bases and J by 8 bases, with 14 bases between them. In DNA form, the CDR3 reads TGTGCCAGCAGCTTGGGACGGGGGATCGAAGGCTACACCTTC. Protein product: CASSLGRGIEGYTF.